The clone carrying this T cell receptor (beta chain) was seen many times. This entry comes from a study of T cell repertoires in cytomegalovirus infection. TCRdb ran MiXCR on the reads and lists one entry per CDR3 protein. This sample has 250,000 to 300,000 distinct CDR3 sequences, with roughly an eighth found just once. Sequenced material: PBMCs. This receptor was obtained from a human donor in good health (CMV status not recorded). Some clones in this sample may be carry-over from other donors' samples.

The CDR3 sequence: CASSHRGGDTEAFF. The DNA for the CDR3 is TGTGCCAGCAGCCACAGGGGAGGGGACACTGAAGCTTTCTTT. The rearrangement joins TRBV7-2 to TRBJ1-1; 7 positions agree with TRBD1. Germline V gene sequence: CDR1 SGHTA, CDR2 FQGNSA. With V trimmed by 5 bases and J by 3 bases, 6 bases remained unmatched. The CDR3 sequence is 14 residues long.